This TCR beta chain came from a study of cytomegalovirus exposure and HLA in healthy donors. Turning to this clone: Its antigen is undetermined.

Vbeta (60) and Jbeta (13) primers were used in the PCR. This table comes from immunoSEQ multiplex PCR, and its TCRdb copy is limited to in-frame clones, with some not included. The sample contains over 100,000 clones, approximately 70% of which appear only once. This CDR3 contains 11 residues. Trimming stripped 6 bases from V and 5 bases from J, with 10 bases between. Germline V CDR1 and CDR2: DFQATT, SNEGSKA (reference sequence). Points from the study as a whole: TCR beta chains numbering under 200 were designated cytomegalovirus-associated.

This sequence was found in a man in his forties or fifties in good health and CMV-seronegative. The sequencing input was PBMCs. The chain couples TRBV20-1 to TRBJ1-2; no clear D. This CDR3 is CSALGSYGYTF. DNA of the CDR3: TGCAGTGCCCTAGGCAGTTATGGCTACACCTTC.